This T cell receptor (beta chain) was captured in a study of CD8 T cells in ankylosing spondylitis. Study-level findings and limits: Made up of eight highly homologous variants, a TCR beta motif appeared characteristic of ankylosing spondylitis blood.

V was clipped by 4 bases and J by 5 bases, with 14 bases between them. The germline V gene has CDR1 MNHEY and CDR2 SVGEGT. There are 14 residues in the CDR3. Concerning this clonotype: Its antigen is as yet unknown.

By quantitative 5'-RACE with molecular barcodes, the TCR beta libraries were made. Via MiXCR, TCRdb re-called the 5' RACE reads, giving one row per CDR3 protein. The sample has under 450,000 distinct CDR3 sequences; 15% to 20% are singletons. This TCR was sampled from a male donor with ankylosing spondylitis. Sequenced sample: blood, either unsorted or a sorted T cell fraction (not recorded which). The chain is built from TRBV6-2 or TRBV6-3 and TRBJ1-2, with a tentative D call TRBD1 (6 bases). Written as DNA, the CDR3 is TGTGCCAGCAGTTCCTCCGGGGGCGCATATGGCTACACCTTC. Its protein is CASSSSGGAYGYTF.